This T cell receptor (beta chain) was obtained from a study of blood T cell repertoires in COVID-19. Study background: Collection of acute and convalescent COVID-19 samples took place in the United States, Italy and Spain. In each case, the material was cDNA or gDNA derived from T cells, B-cell-depleted T cells, or PBMCs.

Authors' data handling: Estimated nucleated cell counts came from reference gene primer amplification. Profiling relied on immunoSEQ multiplex PCR, and the TCRdb table lists in-frame clones only, not all of them. Clone size and the V and J calls come from that table; the DNA yielded D and trimming. Among approximately 250,000 clones listed, around 86% were seen once. Sequenced sample: peripheral blood. The clonotype comes from a man aged 35 to 55 with active or convalescent COVID-19.

The CDR3 DNA follows: TGTGCCAGCAGTTACTCCTACGAGCAGTACTTC. Amino acids: CASSYSYEQYF. The chain has TRBV2 and TRBJ2-7; D is unclear. This CDR3 comprises 11 residues. V was clipped by 5 bases and J by 0 bases, with 2 bases between them. The V gene's germline CDR1 is SNHLY and CDR2 FYNNEI.